This is a list of T cell receptor beta chains from one sample in a study of T cell repertoires in cytomegalovirus infection. Their target antigens are unknown. TCRdb re-analysed the reads in MiXCR, keeping a single row per CDR3 protein. The sample has about 830,000 distinct CDR3 sequences, around a third seen once; the top ten hold roughly 12%. Source: cultured CD8+ T cells from PBMCs, taken from culture after CMV antigen stimulation. The source is a human donor in good health (CMV status not recorded). Some clones in this sample may be carry-over from other donors' samples. CDR3s include the opening cysteine and the closing phenylalanine or tryptophan.

>TRBV7-6
CASSLKTGRETQYF
>TRBV28
CASSSDSAEQFF
>TRBV6-6
CASSFLPRSGSGTDNRSTYEQYF
>TRBV12-3/TRBV12-4
CASSPRQMNTEAFF
>TRBV12-3/TRBV12-4
CASSLTVGSGANVLTF
>TRBV6-2/TRBV6-3
CASSMSSGGLTEAFF
>TRBV4-1
CASSQTPGDSTEAFF
>TRBV2
CASEGQGLFSGANVLTF
>TRBV12-3/TRBV12-4
CAISTRDRGTDTQYF
>TRBV29-1
CSVEAFGHGSNTEAFF
>TRBV27
CASSLPPRERHTDTQYF
>TRBV6-1
CASSYTLRGGATGELFF
>TRBV6-5
CASSLRPGLALADTQYF
>TRBV11-2
CASSSERRTEAFF
>TRBV20-1
CSAIHTGQGFRNYGYTF
>TRBV20-1
CSAVPTTGSNQPQHF
>TRBV6-6
CASRISSNTEAFF
>TRBV7-3
CASSLGGQEPQHF
>TRBV7-9
CASSTRVDGNTIYF
>TRBV27
CAAAKEGLVYGYTF
>TRBV19
CASGRTSTWEETQYF
>TRBV7-9
CASSLSETNEKLFF
>TRBV12-3/TRBV12-4
CASSPHWETQYF
>TRBV7-9
CASSLVGDGGSLRDEQFF
>TRBV2
CASDNGGIYQPQHF
>TRBV12-3/TRBV12-4
CASSLAGTGTDYTF
>TRBV7-2
CASSPSSFSGAEAFF
>TRBV24-1
CATSAGTGDWGEQFF
>TRBV19
CASSEGWGNQPQHF
>TRBV6-5
CASSPGTDDYGYTF
>TRBV27
CASYRPRGVTGELFF
>TRBV4-3
CASSHRTGPWGNQPQHF
>TRBV20-1
CSPRERGRNIQYF